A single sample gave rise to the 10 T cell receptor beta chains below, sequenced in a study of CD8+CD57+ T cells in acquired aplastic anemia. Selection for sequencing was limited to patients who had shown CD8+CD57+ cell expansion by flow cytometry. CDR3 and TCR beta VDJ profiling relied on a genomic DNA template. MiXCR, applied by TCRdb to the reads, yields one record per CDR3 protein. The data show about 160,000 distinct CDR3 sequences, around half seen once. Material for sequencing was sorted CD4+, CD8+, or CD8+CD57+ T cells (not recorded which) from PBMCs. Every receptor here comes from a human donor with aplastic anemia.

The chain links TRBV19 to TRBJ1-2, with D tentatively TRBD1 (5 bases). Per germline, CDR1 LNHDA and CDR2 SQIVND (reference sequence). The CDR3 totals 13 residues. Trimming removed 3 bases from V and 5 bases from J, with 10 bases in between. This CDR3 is CASSIDGTYGYTF. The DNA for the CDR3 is TGTGCCAGTAGTATCGATGGGACTTATGGCTACACCTTC.

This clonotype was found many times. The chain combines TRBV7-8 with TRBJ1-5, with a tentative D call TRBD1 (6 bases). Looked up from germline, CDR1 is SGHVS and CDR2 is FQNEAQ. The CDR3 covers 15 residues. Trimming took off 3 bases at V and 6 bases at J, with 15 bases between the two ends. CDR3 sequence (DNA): TGTGCCAGCAGCTTGGTTAAACAGGGATCTCAGCCCCAGCATTTT. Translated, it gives CASSLVKQGSQPQHF.

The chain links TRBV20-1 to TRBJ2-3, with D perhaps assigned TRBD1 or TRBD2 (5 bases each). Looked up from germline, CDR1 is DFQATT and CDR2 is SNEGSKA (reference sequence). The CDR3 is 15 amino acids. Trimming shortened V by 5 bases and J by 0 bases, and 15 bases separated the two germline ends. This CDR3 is CSARGQARSTDTQYF. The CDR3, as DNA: TGCAGTGCTCGGGGCCAAGCACGTAGCACAGATACGCAGTATTTT.

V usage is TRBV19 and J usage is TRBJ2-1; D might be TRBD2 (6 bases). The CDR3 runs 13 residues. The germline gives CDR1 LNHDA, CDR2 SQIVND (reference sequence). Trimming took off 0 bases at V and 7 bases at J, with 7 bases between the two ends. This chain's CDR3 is CASSIDAGNEQFF. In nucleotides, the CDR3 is TGTGCCAGTAGTATAGATGCGGGGAATGAGCAGTTCTTC.

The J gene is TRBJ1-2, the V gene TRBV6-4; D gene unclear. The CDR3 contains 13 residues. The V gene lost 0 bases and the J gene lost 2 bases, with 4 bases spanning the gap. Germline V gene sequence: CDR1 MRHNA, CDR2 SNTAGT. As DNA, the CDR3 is TGTGCCAGCAGTGACTCGGACAACTATGGCTACACCTTC. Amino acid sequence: CASSDSDNYGYTF.

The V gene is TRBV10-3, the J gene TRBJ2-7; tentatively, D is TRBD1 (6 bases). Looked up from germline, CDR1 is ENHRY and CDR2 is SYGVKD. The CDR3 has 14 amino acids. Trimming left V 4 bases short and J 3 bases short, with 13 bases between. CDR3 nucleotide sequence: TGTGCCATCAGTGGCCGGGGCAGGGGCTACGAGCAGTACTTC. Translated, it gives CAISGRGRGYEQYF.

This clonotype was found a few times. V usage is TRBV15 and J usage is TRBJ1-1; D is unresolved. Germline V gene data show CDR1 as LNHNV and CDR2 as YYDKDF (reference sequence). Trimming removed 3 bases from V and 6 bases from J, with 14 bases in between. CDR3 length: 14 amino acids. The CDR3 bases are TGTGCCACCAGCAGTCTCGTGGGGAAGGCTGAAGCTTTCTTT. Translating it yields CATSSLVGKAEAFF.

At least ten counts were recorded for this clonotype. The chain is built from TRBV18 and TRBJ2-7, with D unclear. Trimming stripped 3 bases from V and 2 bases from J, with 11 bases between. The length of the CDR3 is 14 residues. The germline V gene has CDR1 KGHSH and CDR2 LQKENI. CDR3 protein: CASSPAGGAYEQYF. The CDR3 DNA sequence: TGTGCCAGCTCACCGGCCGGTGGAGCCTACGAGCAGTACTTC.

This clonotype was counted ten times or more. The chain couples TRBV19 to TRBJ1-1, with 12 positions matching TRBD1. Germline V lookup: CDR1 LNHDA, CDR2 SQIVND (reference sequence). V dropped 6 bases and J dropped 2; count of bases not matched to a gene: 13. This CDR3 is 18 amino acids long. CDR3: CASRGPRGDRGPNTEAFF. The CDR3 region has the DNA TGTGCCAGTAGAGGCCCCAGGGGGGACAGGGGGCCCAACACTGAAGCTTTCTTT. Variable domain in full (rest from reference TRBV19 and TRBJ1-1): DGGITQSPKYLFRKEGQNVTLSCEQNLNHDAMYWYRQDPGQGLRLIYYSQIVNDFQKGDIAEGYSVSREKKESFPLTVTSAQKNPTAFYLCASRGPRGDRGPNTEAFFGQGTRLTVV.

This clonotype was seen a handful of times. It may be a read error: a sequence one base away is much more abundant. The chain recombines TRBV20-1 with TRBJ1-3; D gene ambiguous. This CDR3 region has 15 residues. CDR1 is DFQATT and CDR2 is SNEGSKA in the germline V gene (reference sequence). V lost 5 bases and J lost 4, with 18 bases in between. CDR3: CSAAEEGLGGNTIYF. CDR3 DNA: TGCAGTGCTGCCGAGGAAGGACTGGGCGGAAACACCATATATTTT.